The following is a T cell receptor (beta chain) sequence with its context. In building TCR beta libraries, iRepertoire HTBI primers were used together with Arm-PCR of CDR3 regions. Via MiXCR, TCRdb re-called the multiplex PCR reads, giving one row per CDR3 protein. The repertoire holds some 280,000 distinct CDR3 sequences, with around 21% as singletons. The source of the sample is a study of regulatory T cells in long-lasting Graves disease. The time point: persistent/refractory GD, antithyroid drugs over 5 years with positive TRAb. Isolated PBMC RNA provided the starting material for the TCR library. It was by American Thyroid Association guidelines that Graves' disease was diagnosed. An endocrinology unit in Xi'an, China, supplied the patients. The material was peripheral blood mononuclear cells (PBMCs), obtained when the disease was refractory, from a patient treated with antithyroid drugs. The TCR originated in a female donor with Graves disease.

CDR3 region: CASRESGTTGELFF. The CDR3, as DNA: TGTGCCAGCAGGGAGAGTGGGACCACCGGGGAGCTGTTTTTT. The gene calls are TRBV14 and TRBJ2-2; D is possibly TRBD1 or TRBD2 (5 bases each). This CDR3 spans 14 amino acids. V was trimmed by 6 bases and J by 4 bases, leaving 12 bases between them. The germline V gene has CDR1 SGHDN and CDR2 FVKESK.